This section outlines one T cell receptor beta chain sequence together with its context. What it binds is not known. Genomic DNA from each subset was divided evenly over several immunoSEQ plates. Each sorted subset replicate got 200 ng genomic DNA, tens of thousands of genomes. Generated by immunoSEQ multiplex PCR, the TCRdb table keeps only in-frame clones and is missing some. The sample contains some 630,000 clones, more than 70% of which appear only once. All donors were Caucasian adults living in Nashville, Tennessee. V was trimmed by 3 bases and J by 3 bases, leaving 14 bases between them. Germline lookup yields CDR1 MNHNS and CDR2 SASEGT. The CDR3 runs to 15 residues. This entry is derived from a study of shared clonotypes between healthy human individuals. Study findings and constraints: Shared across a few donors were roughly 5% of the naive CD4 clonotypes.

The sample was memory CD4+ T cells sorted from blood. Subset here: CD45RA-negative fraction. The sequence derives from a woman aged 30 to 39 in good health. The V gene is TRBV6-1, the J gene TRBJ1-1; a weak D match, TRBD1 (5 bases). The CDR3 DNA follows: TGTGCCAGCAGTGAGGACATCATGGTTGACACTGAAGCTTTCTTT. It codes for CASSEDIMVDTEAFF.